One and the same sample provided the 21 T cell receptor beta chains below, sequenced in a study of early T cells in non-severe SARS-CoV-2 infection. Using its own MiXCR run on the 5' RACE reads, TCRdb lists one record per CDR3 protein. Of roughly 26,000 distinct CDR3 sequences in the sample, roughly 4% are singletons; the top ten hold 6.2%. Sequencing input: whole blood. The source of these receptors is an adult who was a healthcare worker with PCR-confirmed SARS-CoV-2 infection or an uninfected control (not recorded which).

In its sample, this clonotype was seen many times. The chain has TRBV6-1 and TRBJ1-6; no definite D call. V was trimmed by 6 bases and J by 13 bases, leaving 19 bases between them. There are 14 residues in the CDR3. Germline V CDR1 and CDR2: MNHNS, SASEGT. In nucleotides, the CDR3 is TGTGCCAGCAGCGCCCTAGGCCCGGGAGGGCCCCTCCACTTT. It specifies CASSALGPGGPLHF.

This clonotype came up many times. The rearrangement links TRBV11-2 to TRBJ2-1; 10 bases fit TRBD2. Germline-derived CDR1 and CDR2 are SGHAT and FQNNGV. Unmatched junction bases numbered 17, after V lost 5 bases and J lost 16 bases. This CDR3 spans 15 amino acids. CDR3 in amino acids: CASSRLSGRAMRRFF. The CDR3, as DNA: TGTGCCAGCAGCCGTCTCAGCGGGAGGGCAATGCGTCGATTCTTC.

This clonotype has at least ten counts. The chain employs TRBV6-2 or TRBV6-3 and TRBJ2-2, with a possible D match to TRBD1 (6 bases). The V end was cut by 7 bases, the J end by 2 bases, with 14 bases between. The CDR3 length is 15 residues. Germline CDR1 and CDR2: MNHEY and SVGEGT. In DNA, the CDR3 is TGTGCCAGCACCCCAGGACAGAGCAACACCGGGGAGCTGTTTTTT. This sequence encodes CASTPGQSNTGELFF.

The sample holds many counts of this clonotype. V and J are TRBV12-3 or TRBV12-4 and TRBJ2-7; 7 bases match TRBD2. The CDR3 extends over 16 amino acids. V gave up 5 bases and J gave up 0 bases; unmatched junction bases: 10. CDR3 in DNA: TGTGCCAGCAGTAACCCCCGGGCTAGCGGCTCCTACGAGCAGTACTTC. Protein sequence: CASSNPRASGSYEQYF.

Many counts were recorded for this clonotype. This chain joins TRBV18 and TRBJ2-1; tentative D call: TRBD1 (6 bases). Germline CDR1 is KGHSH and CDR2 is LQKENI. Trimming removed 5 bases from V and 8 bases from J, with 10 bases in between. There are 12 residues in the CDR3. The CDR3 loop is CASSTGQDEQFF. The CDR3 DNA reads as TGTGCCAGCTCAACAGGGCAAGATGAGCAGTTCTTC.

In this sample, this clonotype turned up many times. The chain links TRBV20-1 to TRBJ1-1; 8 bases are a match to TRBD1. CDR1 and CDR2 from the germline V gene are DFQATT and SNEGSKA (reference sequence). Trimming cost V 1 base and J 4 bases; bases outside gene matches: 8. The CDR3 has 15 residues. The CDR3 nucleotides are TGCAGTGCTAGAGCTCGACAGGGGTGGTCCACTGAAGCTTTCTTT. It encodes CSARARQGWSTEAFF.

This clonotype has only a few counts. In nucleotides, the CDR3 is TGCAGCGTGGGCGATAGCGGGATATACGAGCAGTACTTC. Translating it yields CSVGDSGIYEQYF. This chain links TRBV29-1 with TRBJ2-7, with 8 positions matching TRBD2. Losses at the gene ends were 6 bases for V and 4 bases for J; bases not matched to a gene: 8. Looked up from germline, CDR1 is SQVTM and CDR2 is ANQGSEA. The length of the CDR3 is 13 residues.

This clonotype was detected many times. This sequence joins TRBV7-2 and TRBJ2-1; D is uncertain. Deletions cut 1 base from V and 8 bases from J, with 6 bases between. The CDR3 consists of 12 residues. The germline V gene encodes CDR1 SGHTA and CDR2 FQGNSA. CDR3 nucleotide sequence: TGTGCCAGCAGCTTAGGCAGCCATGAGCAGTTCTTC. It encodes CASSLGSHEQFF.

Ten or more counts support this clonotype. The CDR3 DNA follows: TGTGCCAGCAGCCAGTCAGGCTATGGCTACACCTTC. As protein: CASSQSGYGYTF. The chain joins TRBV7-9 to TRBJ1-2; D not certain. V lost 5 bases and J lost 4, with 8 bases in between. The CDR3 has 12 residues. Germline V lookup: CDR1 SEHNR, CDR2 FQNEAQ (reference sequence).

This clonotype occurred many times. The chain carries TRBV19 and TRBJ1-1, with 7 bases matching TRBD1. Germline CDR1 is LNHDA and CDR2 is SQIVND (reference sequence). The CDR3 runs to 13 residues. After removal of 3 bases from V and 7 bases from J, the junction contained 5 bases not matched to a gene. CDR3 amino acids: CASSMGDSLEAFF. The CDR3 DNA follows: TGTGCCAGTAGTATGGGGGACAGTCTTGAAGCTTTCTTT.

This clonotype was counted at least ten times. This chain links TRBV30 with TRBJ2-1; possibly TRBD2 for D (6 bases). Germline V gene sequence: CDR1 GTSNPN, CDR2 SVGIG (reference sequence). Trimming removed 3 bases from V and 9 bases from J, with 12 bases in between. The CDR3 contains 12 residues. DNA for the CDR3: TGTGCCTGGAGGTTGGAGGGCGTTGAGCAGTTCTTC. It is translated as CAWRLEGVEQFF.

In this sample, this clonotype turned up many times. CDR3 sequence (DNA): TGTGCCAGCAGGCTTCTAGCGGGAGAAGCCCACGAGCAGTACTTC. Translated: CASRLLAGEAHEQYF. V is TRBV28 and J is TRBJ2-7; 10 bases are shared with TRBD2. From germline, CDR1 is MDHEN and CDR2 SYDVKM. Trimming removed 6 bases from V and 5 bases from J; junction bases left unmatched: 10. The CDR3 totals 15 residues.

At least ten counts were recorded for this clonotype. The rearrangement joins TRBV11-2 to TRBJ1-1, with unresolved D. V gave up 0 bases and J gave up 7 bases, with 9 bases separating them. The germline V gene encodes CDR1 SGHAT and CDR2 FQNNGV. The CDR3 is made up of 13 amino acids. Here the CDR3 DNA reads TGTGCCAGCAGCTTAGATCAATCCGGTGAAGCTTTCTTT. Translating it yields CASSLDQSGEAFF.

This clonotype was counted at least ten times. The J gene is TRBJ2-1, the V gene TRBV11-2; D may be TRBD1 or TRBD2 (5 bases each). V was pared by 0 bases and J by 13 bases, with 19 bases between. The V gene's germline CDR1 is SGHAT and CDR2 FQNNGV. CDR3 size: 15 residues. The CDR3 spells CASSLDGTAQGVQFF. The CDR3 bases are TGTGCCAGCAGCTTAGACGGGACCGCCCAGGGTGTTCAGTTCTTC.

The table lists this clonotype with many counts. This chain connects TRBV15 to TRBJ2-1, with 9 nucleotides matching TRBD2. CDR1 LNHNV and CDR2 YYDKDF come from the germline V gene (reference sequence). Germline trimming cut 0 bases from V and 4 bases from J; bases unmatched to any gene: 4. The CDR3 spans 16 residues. The CDR3, as DNA: TGTGCCACCAGCAGAGAAGAGACTAGCGGTTACAATGAGCAGTTCTTC. This sequence encodes CATSREETSGYNEQFF.

This clonotype was recorded a few times. V is TRBV7-2 and J is TRBJ2-7, with TRBD2 matching over 10 bases. This CDR3 is 13 amino acids long. CDR1 is SGHTA, CDR2 FQGNSA, per germline. Germline trimming cut 5 bases from V and 5 bases from J; bases unmatched to any gene: 3. CDR3 nucleotides: TGTGCCAGCAGCATGGGGACTAGCGACGAGCAGTACTTC. Residues: CASSMGTSDEQYF.

The table lists this clonotype with many counts. V gene TRBV7-9 combines with J gene TRBJ2-7, with a weak D call TRBD1 (6 bases). Germline loops: CDR1 SEHNR, CDR2 FQNEAQ (reference sequence). This CDR3 is built from 16 residues. V was trimmed by 5 bases and J by 1 base, leaving 18 bases between them. DNA of the CDR3: TGTGCCAGCAGCCCCGGGGACACTAGAGGGTCCTACGAGCAGTACTTC. The encoded protein is CASSPGDTRGSYEQYF.

The V call is TRBV12-3 or TRBV12-4, the J call TRBJ1-6; the D gene is possibly TRBD1 (5 bases). The CDR3 has 15 amino acids. V was pared by 1 base and J by 8 bases, with 12 bases between. The DNA for the CDR3 is TGTGCCAGCAGTTTAGGAATGGGGCAGGATTCACCCCTCCACTTT. Translation gives CASSLGMGQDSPLHF.

This clonotype was recorded a few times. The chain joins TRBV12-3 or TRBV12-4 to TRBJ1-2; D unresolved. Trimming pared 4 bases from V and 1 base from J, leaving 13 bases between. CDR3 length: 15 amino acids. CDR3 amino acids: CASSSREGFNYGYTF. The CDR3 DNA reads as TGTGCCAGCAGTTCCCGGGAGGGCTTTAACTATGGCTACACCTTC.

The sample holds a few counts of this clonotype. The chain's CDR3 is CASSSWTGNAGANVLTF. Here the CDR3 DNA reads TGTGCCAGCAGCTCCTGGACAGGGAATGCTGGGGCCAACGTCCTGACTTTC. The gene calls are TRBV14 and TRBJ2-6; 8 bases are a match to TRBD1. The CDR3 runs 17 residues. The V and J ends lost 5 bases and 2 bases, in that order; junction bases with no gene match: 8. Germline assignment: CDR1 SGHDN and CDR2 FVKESK.

This clonotype was recorded many times. The chain combines TRBV29-1 with TRBJ2-4; D uncertain. The CDR3 contains 12 residues. The ends were cut back, 1 base at V and 8 bases at J, with 9 bases in the middle. CDR1 and CDR2 from the germline V gene are SQVTM and ANQGSEA. CDR3 sequence reads: CSVEAGSDIQYF. CDR3 nucleotide sequence: TGCAGCGTTGAAGCAGGTAGTGACATTCAGTACTTC. The entire variable domain, with the rest obtained from reference TRBV29-1 and TRBJ2-4, is as follows: SAVISQKPSRDICQRGTSLTIQCQVDSQVTMMFWYRQQPGQSLTLIATANQGSEATYESGFVIDKFPISRPNLTFSTLTVSNMSPEDSSIYLCSVEAGSDIQYFGAGTRLSVL.